This record concerns one TCR beta chain sequence. Its specific antigen is unknown. No base quality values were provided; no much bigger clone lies one nucleotide off. Based on the germline V gene (reference sequence), the CDR1 and CDR2 sequences are MNHEY and SMNVEV. CDR3 length: 13 amino acids, cysteine to phenylalanine. The DNA shown is the 39-base CDR3, in frame from base 1. V is reduced by 0 bases and J by 10 bases, leaving a spacing of 10 bases between them. The cohort consisted of hundreds of healthy bone marrow donors. Cohort members were all nominally healthy when sampled, although unrecorded immune exposures were likely present. The donor tested CMV seronegative and was one of the 352 seronegative cohort members. Each donor provided a peripheral blood sample, and peripheral blood mononuclear cells were used for TCR beta sequencing. The Qiagen DNeasy Blood Extraction Kit was used to extract genomic DNA from the blood cell samples.

Receptors were amplified or captured by the immunoSEQ multiplex PCR assay. The multiplex PCR relied on a mix of 60 forward primers for TCR Vbeta segments and 13 reverse primers for TCR Jbeta segments. A multiplex PCR assay on genomic DNA amplified the CDR3 region of rearranged TCR beta genes. The Illumina HiSeq System was used to sequence the amplified TCR beta libraries as 87-base-pair reads. The original methods were these. A later analysis tallied 70 million to 100 million unique TCR beta chains across the 650 to 750 repertoires, and approximately 12 million of those chains were shared by two or more donors. To remove PCR and sequencing errors, raw reads were error-corrected and collapsed into unique sequences using a nearest-neighbor algorithm that merged closely related sequences. To assign V, D and J gene segments, CDR3 sequences were aligned to IMGT reference sequences. For a sequence to be retained, a match of at least six nucleotides was required to both a V gene segment and a J gene segment. A rearrangement counted as productive if the CDR3 had no stop codons and remained in frame with V and J, and every other rearrangement counted as non-productive. CDR3 was defined according to IMGT convention as the region running from the second conserved V-encoded cysteine to the conserved J-encoded phenylalanine. In an earlier analysis of 587 of the donors, sequences lacking an unambiguous match to a single V gene segment were excluded. In an earlier analysis of a few hundred of the donors, a V segment was called functional when productive rearrangements were above 56.7%, and segregating when the standard deviation between donors exceeded 5%. A statistical classification framework was built for diagnosing cytomegalovirus status from the catalog of TCR beta chain sequences. In a later analysis, V and J genes were assigned by comparing TCR nucleotide sequences against IMGT/GENE-DB human TR gene sequences. A later analysis assigned CDR3 sequences and most-parsimonious VDJ recombination scenarios with the TCRdist pipeline. In a later analysis, each TCR beta chain was defined by its CDR3 amino acid sequence together with its V-gene family, and reads lacking a unique V-gene family were excluded. To address suspected cross-contamination and a sequencing artifact, a later analysis removed approximately 600 highly shared, low-generation-probability nucleotide sequences. In a later analysis, a clonal expansion index was calculated for each public chain from normalized within-repertoire ranks of inferred template counts. Generation probabilities in a later analysis came from a VDJ recombination model fitted to out-of-frame rearrangements, and those results were checked against IGoR. In a later analysis, hypergeometric tests were used to score TCR-TCR, TCR-HLA and TCR-CMV co-occurrence, with a repertoire-size bias correction applied to TCR pairs. A later analysis estimated false discovery rates by permuting HLA or CMV assignments 20 times. In a later analysis, co-occurring TCRs were grouped using DBSCAN, and TCRdist sequence similarity was added for clustering within HLA-allele-positive subsets. Repertoires with fewer than 30,000 or more than 120,000 public chains were left out of co-occurrence clustering, as were five repertoires with anomalous nucleotide sharing. The table was pulled from immuneACCESS by TCRdb, which kept in-frame rearrangements only. Such tables lose some clones; where checked, under half of the loss comes from unresolved V genes, and the rest has no known cause. V and J calls and clone size are given by that table; D and trimming were obtained from the DNA. This sample gives some 120,000 clones in total; approximately 60% of them show up just once. The ten largest account for around 2.2% of the sample.

These data come from a study of cytomegalovirus exposure and HLA in healthy donors (dated by TCRdb to about 2017). Notes on the research overall: An earlier analysis of several hundred of the donors reported roughly 300 Gb of sequence data and 120 million or so unique TCR beta sequences from about 200 million T cells. Donor age, sex, ethnicity and CMV serostatus were compiled together with the repertoire data. HLA typing included class I and class II loci at four-digit resolution. All discovery cohort repertoires had been generated on a single sequencing platform. The study aimed to test whether signatures of past pathogen exposure could be identified by cataloging public T cell receptors. About 280 gigabases of sequencing data and tens of millions of unique TCR sequences were included in an early release covering about 700 HLA-typed donors. To predict cytomegalovirus infection status, the study combined high-throughput TCR immunosequencing, statistical association of individual TCRs with disease status, and machine learning. Typing coverage varied by locus: 629-630 donors for A, B, C, DRB1 and DQB1; approximately 500 for DQA1; about 570 for DPA1; about 450 for DPB1. The T cell repertoires of 700 or so subjects were profiled by immunosequencing and related to cytomegalovirus serostatus. In a later genetic analysis, genome-wide SNP genotypes for about 55% of the roughly 670 donors were used, and that subset was treated as a discovery cohort. Along with the approximately 700-subject first cohort, a separate validation cohort of 120 different subjects was used. An earlier analysis of 587 of the donors used high-throughput TCR beta sequencing to judge whether each TCR beta V gene segment behaved as functional or pseudogenic. Across 398 genotyped donors of the cohort, an average of approximately 240,000 unique TCR beta nucleotide sequences per donor were sequenced, and roughly a sixth of those sequences were non-productive. Rather than using new phenotypic data, the later analysis identified candidate immune exposures from TCR beta sequences and from how often those sequences occurred across donors. Four to six DR-DQ haplotypes were handled as single units for association and clustering, since linkage in the cohort was strong. Of the 350 to 450 genotyped donors, around 81% fell in the genetic ancestry cluster associated with self-reported Caucasian donors. A later analysis re-examined previously published TCR beta repertoires from over 500 donors and added high-resolution HLA genotyping to investigate patterns of TCR occurrence.

Findings and caveats that apply to the study as a whole: Roughly uniform sequencing depth across donors was assumed in presence/absence analyses, although this assumption may not hold. For the cohort, immune exposure information was limited to CMV serostatus. Most CMV-associated TCR beta chains appeared to be HLA-restricted in a later analysis, and the HLA associations seemed to be driven largely by CMV exposure. Compared with equally common non-associated chains, HLA-associated TCR beta chains in a later analysis were more clonally expanded and had lower generation probabilities. While some public TCRs were present in many individuals, most TCR sequences turned up only very rarely across donors. Strong co-occurrence of HLA alleles, especially DR and DQ, made assigning TCR associations to individual alleles difficult. In a later analysis, several top co-occurrence clusters were reported to appear linked to parvovirus B19, influenza, CMV and Epstein-Barr virus. Broadly in line with IMGT annotations, most TCR beta V segments showed up in productive rearrangements about 90% or about 30% of the time in an earlier analysis of around 550 of the donors. According to a later genetic analysis, donors in an Asian-associated ancestry cluster had fewer N-insertions in productive TCRs than the approximately 630-donor mean. A later genetic analysis associated a missense DCLRE1C variant with V-gene and J-gene trimming of TCR beta chains, and an independent cohort replicated the association. A few of the identified cytomegalovirus-associated TCR beta chains were confirmed in vitro to be specific for cytomegalovirus antigens. Because counts were too low, seventeen rarely observed V segments, including chromosome 9 orphons, were left out of the earlier analysis of a few hundred of the donors. A further reported finding was that TCR beta sequences accurately predicted the HLA-A and HLA-B alleles for most subjects in the first cohort. The cohort was sequenced for TCR beta chains only, and without alpha or paired-chain data the features that could be detected were limited. At a false discovery rate of 0.05, a later analysis linked under 20,000 TCR beta sequences to specific HLA alleles. A cluster of highly shared sequence variants was judged likely to represent a technical artifact of the sequencing pipeline. According to the authors, the approach could potentially be generalized to other disease states and immunological phenotypes. Some IMGT-functional V segments, including TRBV6-2 and TRBV6-3, could not be distinguished by the 87-base-pair reads and were therefore excluded. In a later analysis, the rate of TCR association differed among HLA loci, with DRB1 alleles having the most associated TCRs and HLA-C alleles having the fewest. The study gave a list of 150 to 200 TCR beta chains associated with cytomegalovirus. Correlated functional status among segregating V segments might be attributable to linkage disequilibrium, but an unknown experimental factor could not be ruled out. Because HLA typing was missing for some donors at each locus, association tests included only the typed subset. Cytomegalovirus status was reported to be diagnosed by the classifier with high specificity and sensitivity in both the original and validation cohorts.

This receptor was obtained from a woman aged 25 to 39 in good health and CMV-seronegative. Recombination connected TRBV27 to TRBJ2-1, with no reliable assignment of the D segment. The sample was PBMCs. The CDR3 here reads CASSLSGPQEQFF. The sequenced DNA: TGTGCCAGCAGTTTATCGGGCCCCCAGGAGCAGTTCTTC.